This T cell receptor (beta chain) was recovered during a study of CD8 T cells in Susac syndrome. The CDR3 loop spans 15 amino acids. Trimming removed 4 bases from V and 6 bases from J; junction bases left unmatched: 8. The germline V gene has CDR1 MGHRA and CDR2 YSYEKL. RNA in amounts of roughly 0.5 to 1 ug was reverse transcribed with random hexamers. The authors amplified TCR beta CDR3 across 54 Vbeta and 13 Jbeta using immunoSEQ multiplex PCR. From the immunoSEQ multiplex PCR reads, TCRdb called clonotypes with MiXCR, one entry per CDR3 protein. Among some 450,000 distinct CDR3 sequences, approximately 85% were seen once, and the ten largest hold roughly 0.1%.

The clonotype comes from a human donor with multiple sclerosis. The sample taken for sequencing was CD8+ T cells from PBMCs. V usage is TRBV4-1 and J usage is TRBJ2-1; the match to TRBD2 covers 8 bases. The CDR3: CASSRGRGDFNEQFF. CDR3 DNA: TGCGCCAGCAGCCGCGGGCGGGGGGACTTCAATGAGCAGTTCTTC.